The 5 T cell receptor beta chains given below trace back to one sample, sequenced in a study of blood T cells in healthy people across ages. Primed by a sample-barcoded 5' primer and a J-beta primer mix, a second PCR proceeded for about 7 to 11 cycles. From the 5' RACE reads, TCRdb called clonotypes with MiXCR, one entry per CDR3 protein. The sample contains around 1,000,000 distinct CDR3 sequences, under 30% of which appear only once. The sample was also linked to a second study, of T cells of mothers and their children.

Sequenced input: blood. The receptors were sampled from a girl aged 2-10 years in good health.

This clonotype was found a few times. The J gene is TRBJ2-5, the V gene TRBV6-6; 9 nucleotides line up with TRBD2. Matching the DNA end better, TRBJ2-1 makes the J call doubtful. This CDR3 is 16 amino acids long. The germline gives CDR1 MNHNY, CDR2 SVGAGI (reference sequence). CDR3 nucleotides: TGTGCCAGCAGTAACCCCGAGACTAGCGGTTTCAATGAGCAGTTCTTC. It yields the protein CASSNPETSGFNEQFF.

V gene TRBV7-9 combines with J gene TRBJ1-5; 7 bases agree with TRBD1. With V trimmed by 5 bases and J by 8 bases, 6 bases remained unmatched. The V gene's germline CDR1 is SEHNR and CDR2 FQNEAQ (reference sequence). This CDR3 region has 13 residues. The CDR3 sequence: CASSDRAGEPQHF. For the CDR3, the DNA is TGTGCCAGCAGCGACAGGGCTGGGGAGCCCCAGCATTTT.

This chain links TRBV7-2 with TRBJ2-7; D is ambiguous. Trimming took 3 bases from V and 2 from J, leaving 8 bases between them. From germline, CDR1 is SGHTA and CDR2 FQGNSA. The CDR3 covers 13 residues. CDR3 bases: TGTGCCAGCAGCTTGAGTTATACCTACGAGCAGTACTTC. It is translated as CASSLSYTYEQYF.

This clonotype has at least ten counts. V gene TRBV15 combines with J gene TRBJ2-3; D possibly corresponds to TRBD1 (6 bases). The CDR3 totals 14 residues. Deletions cut 8 bases from V and 0 bases from J, with 12 bases between. From germline, CDR1 is LNHNV and CDR2 YYDKDF (reference sequence). The DNA of the CDR3 is TGTGCCACCGCAGACAGGAAGAGCACAGATACGCAGTATTTT. Amino acid sequence: CATADRKSTDTQYF.

The rearrangement uses TRBV2 and TRBJ1-2, with D hard to call. This CDR3 contains 13 residues. The V gene's germline CDR1 is SNHLY and CDR2 FYNNEI. The CDR3 nucleotides are TGTGCTAATGGGGAGCCCGGTGCTGGTGGCTACACCTTC. It codes for CANGEPGAGGYTF.